A single sample gave rise to the 32 T cell receptor beta chains below, sequenced in a study of cytomegalovirus exposure and HLA in healthy donors. Primers for the PCR totalled 60 Vbeta and 13 Jbeta. Assay used: immunoSEQ multiplex PCR; TCRdb lists only in-frame clones, some missing. The sample lists about 120,000 clones, around four fifths occurring once. Sequencing was performed on PBMCs. The receptors come from a man between 25 and 39 years old in good health and CMV-seropositive.

This chain connects TRBV4-1 to TRBJ1-2, with 7 bases lining up with TRBD1. With 2 bases clipped from V and 2 bases from J, the junction kept 5 bases outside the gene matches. Germline V lookup: CDR1 MGHRA, CDR2 YSYEKL. This CDR3 contains 15 residues. CDR3 sequence: CASSQFSRGNYGYTF. The DNA of the CDR3 is TGCGCCAGCAGCCAATTCTCCAGGGGGAACTATGGCTACACCTTC.

The CDR3 protein is CASSPVLPNTGELFF. Here the CDR3 DNA reads TGCGCCAGCAGCCCCGTACTTCCGAACACCGGGGAGCTGTTTTTT. The chain couples TRBV4-3 to TRBJ2-2; D is uncertain. With 4 bases removed from V and 0 bases from J, the gap between germline ends came to 9 bases. The germline V gene encodes CDR1 LGHNA and CDR2 YSLEER. The CDR3 consists of 15 residues.

This chain uses TRBV19 with TRBJ2-7, with TRBD2 matching 8 bases. CDR1 is LNHDA and CDR2 is SQIVND in the germline V gene (reference sequence). V gave up 6 bases and J gave up 6 bases; unmatched junction bases: 10. The CDR3 loop spans 14 amino acids. The CDR3 loop is CASRDSGGVGEQYF. CDR3 nucleotides: TGTGCCAGTAGGGACTCGGGGGGGGTCGGCGAGCAGTACTTC.

V gene TRBV6-1 combines with J gene TRBJ1-2; 7 bases are a match to TRBD1. J gave up 7 bases and V 7 bases, and 12 bases lay outside the gene matches. The CDR3 covers 14 residues. CDR1 is MNHNS and CDR2 is SASEGT in the germline V gene. In DNA form, the CDR3 reads TGTGCCAGCACCCAAGAGACAGGGACCGGTGGCTACACCTTC. Amino acid sequence: CASTQETGTGGYTF.

The genes are TRBV4-2 and TRBJ2-7; D may be TRBD1 (6 bases). V gave up 0 bases and J gave up 2 bases, with 8 bases separating them. The length of the CDR3 is 14 residues. Germline V gene sequence: CDR1 LGHNA, CDR2 YNFKEQ. CDR3 residues: CASSQDQGPYEQYF. CDR3 DNA sequence: TGTGCCAGCAGCCAAGACCAGGGGCCCTACGAGCAGTACTTC.

The chain carries TRBV7-9 and TRBJ1-4, with 7 bases aligning to TRBD1. The CDR3 consists of 15 residues. V was pared by 5 bases and J by 6 bases, with 9 bases of the junction left unmatched. Germline CDR1 and CDR2: SEHNR and FQNEAQ (reference sequence). The CDR3 sequence is CASSPPRDSHEKLFF. The CDR3 DNA reads TGTGCCAGCAGCCCACCCCGGGACAGTCATGAAAAACTGTTTTTT.

In its sample, this clone was seen a few times. The chain joins TRBV5-8 to TRBJ2-5; TRBD2 aligns across 8 bases. Per the germline V gene, CDR1 is SGHTS and CDR2 is YDEGEE. V was clipped by 5 bases and J by 4 bases; unmatched bases: 4. The CDR3 covers 13 residues. CDR3 region: CASRLAGTETQYF. For the CDR3, the DNA is TGTGCCAGCAGATTAGCGGGAACAGAGACCCAGTACTTC.

V gene TRBV5-4 combines with J gene TRBJ2-2, with 9 bases matching TRBD2. CDR3 size: 14 residues. The germline V gene encodes CDR1 SGHNT and CDR2 YYREEE (reference sequence). With 5 bases clipped from V and 8 bases from J, the junction kept 7 bases outside the gene matches. CDR3 sequence (DNA): TGTGCCAGCAGTTTTAGCGGGGGAGGAGGGGAGCTGTTTTTT. It specifies CASSFSGGGGELFF.

The CDR3 DNA sequence: TGTGCCACCAGCAGAGATCGCGGGATTAGCGGGAATAACGAGCAGTTCTTC. This encodes CATSRDRGISGNNEQFF. The rearrangement uses TRBV15 and TRBJ2-1; TRBD2 matches at 8 bases. The germline V gene encodes CDR1 LNHNV and CDR2 YYDKDF (reference sequence). This CDR3 contains 17 residues. The V gene end was trimmed by 0 bases and the J gene end by 10 bases; junction bases not matched to a gene: 14.

V is TRBV7-2 and J is TRBJ2-2, with 7 bases that match TRBD2. Germline CDR1 and CDR2: SGHTA and FQGNSA. This CDR3 spans 17 amino acids. V dropped 1 base and J dropped 3; count of bases not matched to a gene: 8. The CDR3 spells CASSLVGGDPYTGELFF. CDR3 DNA: TGTGCCAGCAGCTTAGTTGGGGGGGACCCCTACACCGGGGAGCTGTTTTTT. The full variable domain, with the rest looked up from reference TRBV7-2 and TRBJ2-2, is GAGVSQSPSNKVTEKGKDVELRCDPISGHTALYWYRQSLGQGLEFLIYFQGNSAPDKSGLPSDRFSAERTGGSVSTLTIQRTQQEDSAVYLCASSLVGGDPYTGELFFGEGSRLTVL.

For this clone: Additional DNA sequences in this sample encode the identical CDR3. The chain uses TRBV6-5 and TRBJ2-7, with 9 nucleotides matching TRBD1. This CDR3 is built from 15 residues. CDR1 is MNHEY, CDR2 SVGAGI, per germline. After removal of 0 bases from V and 3 bases from J, the junction contained 3 bases not matched to a gene. The CDR3 DNA sequence: TGTGCCAGCAGTTACTCGGGGACAGGGTTCTACGAGCAGTACTTC. It translates to CASSYSGTGFYEQYF.

The chain recombines TRBV29-1 with TRBJ2-1; 7 bases align to TRBD1. From germline, CDR1 is SQVTM and CDR2 ANQGSEA. CDR3 length: 14 amino acids. The trim removed 6 bases at V and 9 bases at J, leaving 14 bases unmatched. The CDR3 region has the DNA TGCAGCGTGAAACAGGGGCCGGCCAGCCTTGAGCAGTTCTTC. Encoded protein: CSVKQGPASLEQFF.

This clone turned up a few times. The rearrangement joins TRBV11-3 to TRBJ2-2; TRBD1 aligns across 7 bases. CDR3 length: 15 amino acids. V was pared by 4 bases and J by 1 base, with 3 bases of the junction left unmatched. Germline CDR1 SGHNT, CDR2 YENEEA. CDR3 protein: CASSSRDRNTGELFF. In DNA, the CDR3 is TGTGCCAGCAGCTCCCGGGACAGGAACACCGGGGAGCTGTTTTTT.

This clone has more than one count but fewer than ten. CDR3 bases: TGTGCCAGCAGAAAGGGGGGGACTAGCGGTCCCAATGAGCAGTTCTTC. It yields the protein CASRKGGTSGPNEQFF. V usage is TRBV7-9 and J usage is TRBJ2-1; TRBD2 agrees at 11 bases. The germline V gene has CDR1 SEHNR and CDR2 FQNEAQ (reference sequence). With V trimmed by 6 bases and J by 6 bases, 10 bases remained unmatched. The CDR3 length is 16 residues.

This clone was counted only a few times. In nucleotides, the CDR3 is TGTGCCACCTCGGACAGCGATAATCAGCCCCAGCATTTT. Encoded protein: CATSDSDNQPQHF. The rearrangement joins TRBV6-1 to TRBJ1-5; tentatively, D is TRBD1 (6 bases). This CDR3 has 13 amino acids. Germline CDR1 and CDR2: MNHNS and SASEGT. V lost 10 bases to trimming and J lost 4 bases, with 14 bases between them.

The V call is TRBV21-1, the J call TRBJ2-7; TRBD1 was called by the table and not checked on the DNA. TRBV21-1 is designated a pseudogene. The CDR3 is made up of 15 amino acids. CDR3 in amino acids: CASSKVQDIAYEQYF. CDR3 in DNA: TGTGCCAGCAGCAAAGTTCAGGACATCGCCTACGAGCAGTACTTC.

This clone occurred a few times. This chain connects TRBV11-3 to TRBJ2-2; D unresolved. Deletions cut 7 bases from V and 4 bases from J, with 7 bases between. CDR1 SGHNT and CDR2 YENEEA come from the germline V gene. CDR3 size: 12 residues. The CDR3 reads CASNRGTGELFF. The CDR3 DNA is TGTGCCAGCAACCGAGGCACCGGGGAGCTGTTTTTT.

V gene TRBV7-9 combines with J gene TRBJ2-3; possible D gene TRBD1, 6 bases. The germline V gene has CDR1 SEHNR and CDR2 FQNEAQ (reference sequence). Trimming cost V 5 bases and J 4 bases, with 13 bases left between them. The CDR3 sequence is 14 residues long. This CDR3 reads CASSVQGNADTQYF. Written as DNA, the CDR3 is TGTGCCAGCAGCGTCCAGGGGAACGCAGATACGCAGTATTTT.

This clone was counted only a few times. The V and J genes are TRBV2 and TRBJ1-2; 7 bases map to TRBD1. CDR3 length: 17 amino acids. Trimming removed 3 bases from V and 2 bases from J; junction bases left unmatched: 12. The V gene's germline CDR1 is SNHLY and CDR2 FYNNEI. The CDR3 is CASSERDSPRGNYGYTF. CDR3 sequence (DNA): TGTGCCAGCAGTGAGCGGGACAGCCCCCGAGGGAACTATGGCTACACCTTC.

This clone has just a few counts. The rearrangement joins TRBV27 to TRBJ2-3; D unresolved. The CDR3 extends over 13 amino acids. Looked up from germline, CDR1 is MNHEY and CDR2 is SMNVEV (reference sequence). The V end was cut by 5 bases, the J end by 5 bases, with 11 bases between. Here the CDR3 DNA reads TGTGCCAGCAGTACCCCACACATAGATACGCAGTATTTT. Its protein is CASSTPHIDTQYF.

V gene TRBV19 combines with J gene TRBJ1-5; weak D call: TRBD1 (5 bases). This CDR3 has 12 residues. CDR1 and CDR2 from the germline V gene are LNHDA and SQIVND (reference sequence). V gave up 7 bases and J gave up 3 bases, with 7 bases separating them. This CDR3 reads CASNRFNQPQHF. The CDR3 DNA reads as TGTGCCAGTAACAGGTTCAATCAGCCCCAGCATTTT. The full variable domain, with the rest looked up from reference TRBV19 and TRBJ1-5, is DGGITQSPKYLFRKEGQNVTLSCEQNLNHDAMYWYRQDPGQGLRLIYYSQIVNDFQKGDIAEGYSVSREKKESFPLTVTSAQKNPTAFYLCASNRFNQPQHFGDGTRLSIL.

This clone was observed a handful of times. The gene calls are TRBV25-1 and TRBJ2-7, with a possible D match to TRBD1 (6 bases). Germline CDR1 reads MGHDK; CDR2 reads SYGVNS. The V end lost 6 bases, the J end lost 2 bases, and 8 bases lay between the germline ends. The CDR3 is 12 amino acids. The CDR3 sequence: CASRGDTYEQYF. DNA of the CDR3: TGTGCCAGCAGAGGGGACACCTACGAGCAGTACTTC.

The chain has TRBV6-6 and TRBJ2-7; D may be TRBD1 (5 bases). Germline CDR1 is MNHNY and CDR2 is SVGAGI (reference sequence). V was cut by 6 bases and J by 0 bases, with 15 bases left in between. The CDR3 sequence is 15 residues long. In nucleotides, the CDR3 is TGTGCCAGCAGCCTCAGGGCCCCGAGCTCCTACGAGCAGTACTTC. It specifies CASSLRAPSSYEQYF.

This clone appeared once. The chain employs TRBV7-2 and TRBJ2-5; 7 bases match TRBD2. The CDR3 covers 16 residues. J gave up 1 base and V 0 bases, and 5 bases lay outside the gene matches. In germline, CDR1 is SGHTA, CDR2 FQGNSA. CDR3 region: CASSLAVGRIQETQYF. Written as DNA, the CDR3 is TGTGCCAGCAGCTTAGCGGTCGGGAGGATCCAAGAGACCCAGTACTTC.

This chain connects TRBV28 to TRBJ2-7; D is possibly TRBD1 (6 bases). The length of the CDR3 is 15 residues. V lost 5 bases and J 5 bases, leaving 19 bases between the germline ends. Germline V lookup: CDR1 MDHEN, CDR2 SYDVKM. For the CDR3, the DNA is TGTGCCAGCAGTACCCGGGACATCGGATTCGACGAGCAGTACTTC. Amino acid sequence: CASSTRDIGFDEQYF.

The sample holds a few counts of this clone. This chain joins TRBV28 and TRBJ2-7, with D maybe TRBD2 (6 bases). Per germline, CDR1 MDHEN and CDR2 SYDVKM. There are 14 residues in the CDR3. Trimming pared 4 bases from V and 7 bases from J, leaving 17 bases between. The CDR3 DNA reads TGTGCCAGCAGTTGGGACCTTGGGGCGGGGGAGCAGTACTTC. Translating it yields CASSWDLGAGEQYF. Full variable domain (outside the CDR3, taken from reference TRBV28 and TRBJ2-7): DVKVTQSSRYLVKRTGEKVFLECVQDMDHENMFWYRQDPGLGLRLIYFSYDVKMKEKGDIPEGYSVSREKKERFSLILESASTNQTSMYLCASSWDLGAGEQYFGPGTRLTVT.

The chain is built from TRBV29-1 and TRBJ1-4, with 8 bases aligning to TRBD1. Germline assignment: CDR1 SQVTM and CDR2 ANQGSEA. The CDR3 contains 17 residues. V shed 6 bases and J 0 bases; nucleotides not matched to a gene: 12. Written as DNA, the CDR3 is TGCAGCGTCCACGTGGGGACAGGAGCTGCAACTAATGAAAAACTGTTTTTT. It codes for CSVHVGTGAATNEKLFF.

The rearrangement uses TRBV18 and TRBJ2-7; 8 positions match TRBD1. The CDR3 has 16 amino acids. Trimming took 2 bases from V and 7 from J; bases not matched to a gene: 13. CDR1 is KGHSH, CDR2 LQKENI, per germline. CDR3 in DNA: TGTGCCAGCTCACCAATGCTGGCAGGGGGCCGAAAAGAGCAGTACTTC. Translating it yields CASSPMLAGGRKEQYF.

J is TRBJ2-7 and V is TRBV7-3; the match to TRBD2 covers 10 bases. The V gene's germline CDR1 is SGHTA and CDR2 FQGTGA. This CDR3 is built from 14 residues. Trimming at V came to 5 bases and at J to 0 bases, leaving 1 base not matched to a gene. The CDR3 nucleotides read TGTGCCAGCAGCCCTAGCGGGAGCTCCTACGAGCAGTACTTC. Amino acids: CASSPSGSSYEQYF. The full variable domain, its missing parts supplied by reference TRBV7-3 and TRBJ2-7, is GAGVSQTPSNKVTEKGKYVELRCDPISGHTALYWYRQSLGQGPEFLIYFQGTGAADDSGLPNDRFFAVRPEGSVSTLKIQRTERGDSAVYLCASSPSGSSYEQYFGPGTRLTVT.

The chain uses TRBV28 and TRBJ2-1; TRBD2 aligns across 9 bases. V was clipped by 3 bases and J by 7 bases; unmatched bases: 10. CDR1 is MDHEN and CDR2 is SYDVKM in the germline V gene. This CDR3 is built from 16 residues. CDR3: CASSFYIAGVANEQFF. The CDR3 coding sequence is TGTGCCAGCAGTTTTTACATAGCGGGAGTGGCAAATGAGCAGTTCTTC.

This clone was seen a handful of times. The chain carries TRBV27 and TRBJ1-2; TRBD1 is a possible D gene (6 bases). Germline-derived CDR1 and CDR2 are MNHEY and SMNVEV (reference sequence). V was cut by 5 bases and J by 5 bases, with 24 bases left in between. This CDR3 is built from 17 residues. In DNA form, the CDR3 reads TGTGCCAGCAGTCCTCGGGGGGCCCGGGGCCTGGTGTATGGCTACACCTTC. Protein sequence: CASSPRGARGLVYGYTF.

On this clone itself: Other DNA sequences within the sample encode an identical CDR3. The chain combines TRBV13 with TRBJ2-3; 10 bases are shared with TRBD1. CDR1 and CDR2 from the germline V gene are PRHDT and FYEKMQ (reference sequence). V lost 3 bases, J lost 3 bases, and 9 bases stayed unmatched. This CDR3 spans 17 amino acids. CDR3: CASSLVGQGVPTDTQYF. The CDR3 DNA sequence: TGTGCCAGCAGCTTGGTCGGACAGGGGGTTCCTACAGATACGCAGTATTTT. The whole variable domain, filled in from reference TRBV13 and TRBJ2-3, reads AAGVIQSPRHLIKEKRETATLKCYPIPRHDTVYWYQQGPGQDPQFLISFYEKMQSDKGSIPDRFSAQQFSDYHSELNMSSLELGDSALYFCASSLVGQGVPTDTQYFGPGTRLTVL.